Presented here are 20 T cell receptor beta chains from one specimen sequenced in a study of T cells after yellow fever vaccination (dated by TCRdb to the late 2010s). The library was prepared using 5' RACE. The data were produced on an Illumina HiSeq 2500. TCRdb trimmed the raw reads at Q25, called clones with MiXCR and kept productive beta chains. Each CDR3 protein gets just one entry, which takes the most common genes and DNA from the rows behind it. The sample contains 150,000 to 200,000 distinct CDR3 sequences, roughly 6.4% of them found a single time. The top ten clones comprise less than 3.5% of the sample. The meaning of the sample's treatment or condition label: live attenuated yellow fever vaccine strain. The sequences come from CD4+ T cells sorted from PBMCs, collected on the day of the first yellow fever vaccination. The receptors stem from a man aged 18 to 29 who received the YFV17D yellow fever vaccine.

The genes are TRBV28 and TRBJ1-5; 7 positions agree with TRBD1. V dropped 9 bases and J dropped 6; count of bases not matched to a gene: 8. The CDR3 loop spans 13 amino acids. Per germline, CDR1 MDHEN and CDR2 SYDVKM. The CDR3 reads CASTGTVLQPQHF. The DNA of the CDR3 is TGTGCCAGTACCGGGACAGTTCTTCAGCCCCAGCATTTT.

In the case of this clonotype: This clone may be a read error of a much larger clone one base away. The gene calls are TRBV6-2 or TRBV6-3 and TRBJ2-2; 9 nucleotides line up with TRBD1. This CDR3 has 14 amino acids. Germline V gene lookup returns CDR1 MNHEY and CDR2 SVGEGT. CDR3 coding DNA: TGTCCCAGCAGAGGACAGGGGTGGAGCGGGGAGCTGTTTTTT. Translation gives CPSRGQGWSGELFF.

The table lists this clonotype with many counts. The chain has TRBV4-1 and TRBJ1-4; D uncertain. The length of the CDR3 is 12 residues. With 3 bases removed from V and 10 bases from J, the gap between germline ends came to 9 bases. Germline-derived CDR1 and CDR2 are MGHRA and YSYEKL. CDR3 bases: TGCGCCAGCAGCCAGGACGTAGGAAAACTGTTTTTT. As protein: CASSQDVGKLFF.

This clonotype was seen repeatedly, ten times or more. The genes are TRBV5-1 and TRBJ2-1; D gene unclear. The germline V gene encodes CDR1 SGHRS and CDR2 YFSETQ. The CDR3 contains 16 residues. Trimming stripped 0 bases from V and 0 bases from J, with 10 bases between. CDR3 sequence reads: CASSLAGPSSYNEQFF. The DNA of the CDR3 is TGCGCCAGCAGCTTGGCTGGGCCGAGCTCCTACAATGAGCAGTTCTTC. Full variable domain (rest looked up from reference TRBV5-1 and TRBJ2-1): KAGVTQTPRYLIKTRGQQVTLSCSPISGHRSVSWYQQTPGQGLQFLFEYFSETQRNKGNFPGRFSGRQFSNSRSEMNVSTLELGDSALYLCASSLAGPSSYNEQFFGPGTRLTVL.

This clonotype was counted many times. J is TRBJ2-2 and V is TRBV18, with TRBD1 as a possible D gene (6 bases). V was cut by 6 bases and J by 7 bases, with 15 bases left in between. The length of the CDR3 is 14 residues. In germline, CDR1 is KGHSH, CDR2 LQKENI. The CDR3 nucleotides are TGTGCCAGCTCGGACAGACAGGATTTCGGGGAGCTGTTTTTT. Translation gives CASSDRQDFGELFF.

By share, this clonotype ranks as medium-sized. The V gene is TRBV28, the J gene TRBJ2-5, with D possibly being TRBD1 (6 bases). This CDR3 spans 12 amino acids. Trimming stripped 6 bases from V and 5 bases from J, with 10 bases between. Germline assignment: CDR1 MDHEN and CDR2 SYDVKM. The CDR3 coding sequence is TGTGCCAGCAGAGGACAGAGGGAGACCCAGTACTTC. Translated: CASRGQRETQYF.

This clonotype came up many times. This chain connects TRBV10-3 to TRBJ1-1, with 7 bases matching TRBD1. The CDR3 is 13 residues long. V shed 10 bases and J 1 base; nucleotides not matched to a gene: 6. Per germline, CDR1 ENHRY and CDR2 SYGVKD. This CDR3 reads CATQRQGNTEAFF. CDR3 DNA sequence: TGTGCCACCCAGAGACAGGGGAACACTGAAGCTTTCTTT.

A remark on this clonotype: One end of the junction does not line up with germline, which may come from a read error. V is TRBV30 and J is TRBJ2-7; 8 bases fit TRBD1. Germline CDR1 and CDR2: GTSNPN and SVGIG (reference sequence). The CDR3 is 12 amino acids. The CDR3 DNA sequence: TGTGCCCGGAGGAGACAGGGGAACGAGCAGTACTTC. The encoded protein is CARRRQGNEQYF.

This clonotype has a count of ten or more. V and J are TRBV5-1 and TRBJ2-1; D call uncertain. The CDR3 spans 15 residues. V lost 2 bases and J 1 base, leaving 10 bases between the germline ends. Germline CDR1 reads SGHRS; CDR2 reads YFSETQ. The CDR3 is CASSFDQSSYNEQFF. CDR3 in DNA: TGCGCCAGCAGCTTCGATCAGTCTTCCTACAATGAGCAGTTCTTC.

This clonotype was recorded many times. The CDR3 reads CAIATDTQYF. In DNA, the CDR3 is TGTGCCATCGCCACAGATACGCAGTATTTT. The chain recombines TRBV10-3 with TRBJ2-3; D gene ambiguous. The V end was cut by 8 bases, the J end by 2 bases, with 2 bases between. CDR1 ENHRY and CDR2 SYGVKD come from the germline V gene. The CDR3 is made up of 10 amino acids.

The table lists this clonotype with many counts. This rearrangement joins TRBV7-8 to TRBJ2-5; possibly TRBD2 for D (7 bases). The CDR3 is 15 amino acids. V was cut by 6 bases and J by 5 bases, with 19 bases left in between. Germline V lookup: CDR1 SGHVS, CDR2 FQNEAQ. CDR3 nucleotides: TGTGCCAGCAGAGGTGGGGGGGCGTTGGTTGAGACCCAGTACTTC. This sequence encodes CASRGGGALVETQYF.

Ten or more counts support this clonotype. The chain uses TRBV20-1 and TRBJ2-3, with D maybe TRBD2 (7 bases). V was shortened by 6 bases and J by 4 bases, with 20 bases between the two germline ends. The germline V gene encodes CDR1 DFQATT and CDR2 SNEGSKA (reference sequence). This CDR3 comprises 15 residues. The CDR3 sequence is CSASRAGAGADTQYF. CDR3 coding DNA: TGCAGTGCCTCTCGTGCGGGGGCCGGCGCAGATACGCAGTATTTT.

The chain carries TRBV7-2 and TRBJ2-5, with 7 bases identical to TRBD2. Germline V gene data show CDR1 as SGHTA and CDR2 as FQGNSA. CDR3 size: 15 residues. Germline trimming cut 1 base from V and 5 bases from J; bases unmatched to any gene: 7. CDR3 residues: CASSLVGGSRETQYF. The CDR3 DNA reads as TGTGCCAGCAGCTTAGTGGGGGGGTCCCGGGAGACCCAGTACTTC. The full variable domain, completed using reference TRBV7-2 and TRBJ2-5, is GAGVSQSPSNKVTEKGKDVELRCDPISGHTALYWYRQSLGQGLEFLIYFQGNSAPDKSGLPSDRFSAERTGGSVSTLTIQRTQQEDSAVYLCASSLVGGSRETQYFGPGTRLLVL.

This clonotype came up many times. The rearrangement joins TRBV9 to TRBJ2-7; TRBD2 might be the D (6 bases). Germline values: CDR1 SGDLS, CDR2 YYNGEE. V dropped 0 bases and J dropped 2 bases, with 9 bases sitting between them. The CDR3 runs 14 residues. CDR3 residues: CASSVVSGPYEQYF. CDR3 sequence (DNA): TGTGCCAGCAGCGTAGTTAGCGGCCCCTACGAGCAGTACTTC. The whole variable domain, filled in from reference TRBV9 and TRBJ2-7, reads DSGVTQTPKHLITATGQRVTLRCSPRSGDLSVYWYQQSLDQGLQFLIQYYNGEERAKGNILERFSAQQFPDLHSELNLSSLELGDSALYFCASSVVSGPYEQYFGPGTRLTVT.

This clonotype was picked up many times. This rearrangement joins TRBV15 to TRBJ2-3; D unresolved. CDR3 size: 14 residues. Per the germline V gene, CDR1 is LNHNV and CDR2 is YYDKDF (reference sequence). The V end lost 0 bases, the J end lost 8 bases, and 12 bases lay between the germline ends. The CDR3 spells CATSRDTARGTQYF. The CDR3 coding sequence is TGTGCCACCAGCAGAGATACGGCCAGAGGTACGCAGTATTTT.

The rearrangement joins TRBV28 to TRBJ1-1, with D uncertain. Germline V gene data show CDR1 as MDHEN and CDR2 as SYDVKM. V gave up 7 bases and J gave up 1 base, with 10 bases separating them. The CDR3 is 13 residues long. The CDR3 reads CASNPGSNTEAFF. DNA of the CDR3: TGTGCCAGCAACCCAGGTTCGAACACTGAAGCTTTCTTT.

This clonotype has at least ten counts. The V call is TRBV7-3, the J call TRBJ1-1; TRBD1 agrees at 7 bases. V was pared by 4 bases and J by 7 bases, with 6 bases of the junction left unmatched. The CDR3 length is 13 residues. Germline V gene data show CDR1 as SGHTA and CDR2 as FQGTGA. CDR3: CASSSDRDSEAFF. CDR3 bases: TGTGCCAGCAGCTCTGACCGGGACAGTGAAGCTTTCTTT. Complete variable domain (other parts from reference TRBV7-3 and TRBJ1-1): GAGVSQTPSNKVTEKGKYVELRCDPISGHTALYWYRQSLGQGPEFLIYFQGTGAADDSGLPNDRFFAVRPEGSVSTLKIQRTERGDSAVYLCASSSDRDSEAFFGQGTRLTVV.

The rearrangement joins TRBV7-3 to TRBJ2-7, with no clear D. Germline V gene lookup returns CDR1 SGHTA and CDR2 FQGTGA. This CDR3 comprises 16 residues. Trimming shortened V by 2 bases and J by 0 bases, and 14 bases separated the two germline ends. The CDR3 nucleotides read TGTGCCAGCAGCTTATGGGAAAAAAGCTACTCCTACGAGCAGTACGTC. Protein: CASSLWEKSYSYEQYV.

This clonotype has more than one count but fewer than ten. The chain is built from TRBV7-9 and TRBJ2-1; no clear D. The germline V and J ends were trimmed by 5 bases and 3 bases, with 14 bases remaining between them. Germline values: CDR1 SEHNR, CDR2 FQNEAQ (reference sequence). This CDR3 is 15 amino acids long. The CDR3 is CASSGYAQNYNEQFF. CDR3 DNA sequence: TGTGCCAGCAGCGGCTATGCGCAGAACTACAATGAGCAGTTCTTC.

This clonotype was seen ten or more times. This chain connects TRBV9 to TRBJ1-1; D is uncertain. The V end lost 4 bases, the J end lost 5 bases, and 21 bases lay between the germline ends. The germline V gene has CDR1 SGDLS and CDR2 YYNGEE. The CDR3 is made up of 16 amino acids. In DNA form, the CDR3 reads TGTGCCAGCAGCCCCCTTCAAATTTCAGCGGCAACTGAAGCTTTCTTT. Its translation: CASSPLQISAATEAFF.